The present TCR beta chain was sequenced within a study of shared clonotypes between healthy human individuals. The table came from immunoSEQ multiplex PCR; TCRdb's copy has only in-frame clones and leaves some out. Of around 1.1 million clones in the sample, 70% to 85% were seen once. V lost 7 bases to trimming and J lost 5 bases, with 11 bases between them. Germline values: CDR1 MNHNS, CDR2 SASEGT. This CDR3 region has 12 residues. Sequencing was performed on memory CD4+ T cells from PBMCs. Noted subset: CD45RA-negative fraction. This rearrangement joins TRBV6-1 to TRBJ2-5; D remains unclear. The receptor comes from a young man in good health. Some clones in this sample may be carry-over from other donors' samples. The CDR3 reads CASTNLYETQYF. CDR3 bases: TGTGCCAGCACGAACTTGTACGAGACCCAGTACTTC.